This T cell receptor (beta chain) was captured by sequencing in a study of T cell repertoires in cytomegalovirus infection. Looking at the study overall: CMV infection together with matching HLA type was indicated by public TCR beta signatures.

This clonotype was seen only a few times. Its antigen is unknown. One entry per CDR3 protein, called by TCRdb with MiXCR from the reads. The sample has fewer than 400,000 distinct CDR3 sequences; around 18% are singletons. Study-wide results and caveats: Dominating the ex vivo response were HLA-C-restricted CMV-specific TCR beta clonotypes.

Input material: PBMCs. The TCR originated in a human donor in good health (CMV status not recorded). Some clones in this sample may be carry-over from other donors' samples.

This CDR3 is CASMGSRSGENIQYF. CDR3 bases: TGTGCCAGCATGGGGAGTCGGAGCGGCGAAAACATTCAGTACTTC. The chain combines TRBV2 with TRBJ2-4, with D tentatively TRBD2 (5 bases). CDR1 and CDR2 from the germline V gene are SNHLY and FYNNEI. V lost 7 bases and J 5 bases, leaving 18 bases between the germline ends. The CDR3 extends over 15 amino acids.